The clone carrying this T cell receptor (beta chain) appeared a few times. This sample is drawn from a study of blood T cell repertoires in COVID-19. Overall study context: Both acute and convalescent COVID-19 samples were obtained from the United States, Italy and Spain. The analysed material was cDNA or gDNA that came from T cells, B-cell-depleted T cells, or PBMCs.

The CDR3 extends over 11 amino acids. V was cut by 4 bases and J by 5 bases, with 5 bases left in between. Per the germline V gene, CDR1 is SEHNR and CDR2 is FQNEAQ (reference sequence). As originally analysed: Estimates of nucleated cell counts were drawn from the amplification of reference gene primers. Here immunoSEQ multiplex PCR was the method, and the copy in TCRdb shows in-frame clones only, minus some. That table is the source of V, J and clone size, and D and trimming were worked out from the DNA. The table lists fewer than 200,000 clones, around 82% of them singletons, with over 2% in the top ten.

The TCR comes from a woman aged 80 or older with acute or convalescent COVID-19. The V call is TRBV7-9, the J call TRBJ2-5; D is ambiguous. The source material was peripheral blood. CDR3 residues: CASSSLETQYF. CDR3 in DNA: TGTGCCAGCAGCTCCCTCGAGACCCAGTACTTC.